This T cell receptor beta chain was captured in a study of CD4 T cells in relation to SARS-CoV-2 and coronaviruses. Study overall: ViraFEST: approximately eleven-day antigen culture of PBMCs, then TCR beta CDR3 sequencing. Overall study findings and caveats: No crossreactivity against non-spike viral proteins was tested here.

As to this clone: The target antigen is unknown.

Unexposed donor CD4+ T cells date from about 2011-2018, before the COVID-19 pandemic. CD4+ T cells were isolated from the cells after more than 8 days of culture. Unexposed-donor CD4+ T cells were probed with SARS-CoV-2 S/N and four cold-coronavirus spikes, cells permitting. The CDR3 has 12 amino acids. Germline V lookup: CDR1 GTSNPN, CDR2 SVGIG (reference sequence). Between the trimmed V and J ends, which lost 7 bases and 5 bases, there was a span of 14 bases. Produced via immunoSEQ multiplex PCR; TCRdb's table is partial and in-frame only. The table lists some 14,000 clones, over 60% of them singletons.

The gene calls are TRBV30 and TRBJ2-5; D is unresolved. Sequenced: CD4+ T cells from PBMCs, cultured in vitro. This clonotype originated in a human donor in good health. CDR3 protein: CASSGGLETQYF. The CDR3 nucleotides are TGTGCCTCTTCAGGTGGATTGGAGACCCAGTACTTC.